This is a list of T cell receptor beta chains from one sample in a study of T-cell reconstitution after alpha-beta-depleted transplantation in children. Each CDR3 protein is one row after TCRdb ran MiXCR on the PCR reads. Of almost 400,000 distinct CDR3 sequences detected, approximately 20% appear once; the ten largest clones hold less than 4.5%. This material consisted of PBMCs from the stem cell graft donor, taken from the stem cell graft. The receptors derive from a human donor who donated a stem cell graft to a child with acute myeloid leukemia. Both conserved end residues are part of each CDR3. A D gene is named only where the DNA matches it firmly. Clone size is stated in some rows and not others, as once, few, many or a class when expanded.

>NA|TRBJ1-5|TRBV6-2/TRBV6-3|NA
TGTGCCAGCAGTTCCGATAAGGGGAATCAGCCCCAGCATTTT
CASSSDKGNQPQHF
>few|TRBJ2-3|TRBV27|TRBD2
TGTGCCAGCAGTTCACCCTCCTCAGGACTAGCGGGGAGAAGCACAGATACGCAGTATTTT
CASSSPSSGLAGRSTDTQYF
>NA|TRBJ2-1|TRBV20-1|TRBD2
TGCAGTGCTACACTAGCGGGAGCCTCACGGCAGTTCTTC
CSATLAGASRQFF
>many|TRBJ2-7|TRBV25-1|NA
TGTGCCAGCAGTGATTCGGAACAGGTCTCCTACGAGCAGTACTTC
CASSDSEQVSYEQYF
>many|TRBJ2-1|TRBV9|NA
TGTGCCAGCAGCGTAGAGGGGGGCGTCTACAATGAGCAGTTCTTC
CASSVEGGVYNEQFF
>once|TRBJ2-1|TRBV7-2|NA
TGTGCCAGCAGCTTAGGTAGTAGAAATGAGCAGTTCTTC
CASSLGSRNEQFF
>NA|TRBJ2-7|TRBV20-1|NA
TGCAGTGCTACAATCTTCTCCTACGAGCAGTACTTC
CSATIFSYEQYF
>NA|TRBJ2-3|TRBV5-1|NA
TGCGCCAGCAGCTTGAGATCGGGGAGAGGCACAGATACGCAGTATTTT
CASSLRSGRGTDTQYF
>few|TRBJ2-1|TRBV6-5|TRBD2
TGTGCCAGCAGTTTCACACCGGGACTAGCGGGAATAAATGAGCAGTTCTTC
CASSFTPGLAGINEQFF
>NA|TRBJ2-3|TRBV14|TRBD1
TGTGCCAGCAGCCAAGTAGACAGGGCCGGCACAGATACGCAGTATTTT
CASSQVDRAGTDTQYF
>many|TRBJ2-5|TRBV20-1|TRBD2
TGCAGTGCTAGTCCACTAGCGGGAGTTGAGACCCAGTACTTC
CSASPLAGVETQYF
>NA|TRBJ1-2|TRBV12-5|TRBD1
TGTGCTAGTGGAACCTTCAAGGGACAGGGACTTTATGGCTACACCTTC
CASGTFKGQGLYGYTF
>few|TRBJ1-1|TRBV11-2|NA
TGTGCCAGCAGCTTAGCGGTAGCAGGGAGCACTGAAGCTTTCTTT
CASSLAVAGSTEAFF
>few|TRBJ2-2|TRBV7-2|NA
TGTGCCAGCAGCTTCCCGTCGCTGGGGCGCAGCACCGGGGAGCTGTTTTTT
CASSFPSLGRSTGELFF
>NA|TRBJ2-6|TRBV9|NA
TGTGCCGGACCTAGCAGCTCTGGGGCCAACGTCCTGACTTTC
CAGPSSSGANVLTF
>many|TRBJ2-1|TRBV29-1|NA
TGCAGCGTTCTCCCTGGCGCTAGCTCCTACAATGAGCAGTTCTTC
CSVLPGASSYNEQFF
>few|TRBJ2-1|TRBV7-2|NA
TGTGCCAGCAGCGTAGCGTCACAGAGCTCCTACAATGAGCAGTTCTTC
CASSVASQSSYNEQFF
>NA|TRBJ2-1|TRBV4-1|NA
TGCGCCAGCAGCCAAGGGACAGCGGATTACAATGAGCAGTTCTTC
CASSQGTADYNEQFF
>few|TRBJ1-2|TRBV29-1|NA
TGCATCACGCTGGGGGGGGAAAGCTACACCTTC
CITLGGESYTF
>many|TRBJ2-7|TRBV20-1|NA
TGCAGTGCTAGAGATCGGAGGTCCTACGAGCAGTACTTC
CSARDRRSYEQYF
>NA|TRBJ2-5|TRBV9|TRBD2
TGTGCCAGCAGCGTCGGGACTAGCGGGAGCTCAGAGACCCAGTACTTC
CASSVGTSGSSETQYF
>NA|TRBJ2-4|TRBV12-3/TRBV12-4|NA
TGTGCCAGCAACCAGGGGAGTTCCAAAAACATTCAGTACTTC
CASNQGSSKNIQYF
>many|TRBJ1-2|TRBV29-1|NA
TGCAGCGTTGAAGGCGGGGAAGTGCTCGGCTACACCTTC
CSVEGGEVLGYTF